These T cell receptor beta chains were read from a single sample in a study of regulatory T cells in long-lasting Graves disease. TCRdb re-called the multiplex PCR reads with MiXCR, one entry per CDR3 protein. The sample yields some 490,000 distinct CDR3 sequences, around 12% seen once. This sample was shared with a second study, whose subject was T cells in Graves' hyperthyroidism and ophthalmopathy.

Here the sequenced sample was peripheral blood mononuclear cells (PBMCs), taken at new diagnosis, from a patient treated with antithyroid drugs. Every receptor here comes from a woman younger than 45 with Graves disease. Both conserved end residues are part of each CDR3. The D gene is left open where the match is weak. Not all rows give a size; the values are once, few, many and, for expanded clones, a class.

v_gene: TRBV30
abundance: many
j_gene: TRBJ1-1
d_gene: -
CDR3aa: CAWSPVHEAFF
CDR3nt: TGTGCCTGGAGCCCGGTTCATGAAGCTTTCTTT

v_gene: TRBV6-5
abundance: many
j_gene: TRBJ2-7
d_gene: TRBD2
CDR3aa: CASSYRRTSNAEQYF
CDR3nt: TGTGCCAGCAGTTACCGTCGGACTAGCAACGCCGAGCAGTACTTC

v_gene: TRBV28
abundance: many
j_gene: TRBJ2-3
d_gene: TRBD1
CDR3aa: CASSFHAGTGATDTQYF
CDR3nt: TGTGCCAGCAGTTTCCATGCTGGGACAGGGGCCACAGATACGCAGTATTTT

v_gene: TRBV18
abundance: many
j_gene: TRBJ1-2
d_gene: -
CDR3aa: CASSPPIGERSLGYTF
CDR3nt: TGTGCCAGCTCACCACCGATAGGCGAGAGGTCCTTAGGCTACACCTTC

v_gene: TRBV30
abundance: many
j_gene: TRBJ2-5
d_gene: TRBD1
CDR3aa: CAWDRGRPTETQYF
CDR3nt: TGTGCCTGGGACAGGGGGCGCCCCACAGAGACCCAGTACTTC

v_gene: TRBV20-1
abundance: -
j_gene: TRBJ2-2
d_gene: -
CDR3aa: CSARDLSTNTGELFF
CDR3nt: TGCAGTGCTAGAGATCTTAGTACGAACACCGGGGAGCTGTTTTTT

v_gene: TRBV27
abundance: many
j_gene: TRBJ1-2
d_gene: TRBD1
CDR3aa: CASSFLGQGSGYTF
CDR3nt: TGTGCCAGCAGTTTTTTGGGACAGGGGTCTGGCTACACCTTC

v_gene: TRBV30
abundance: -
j_gene: TRBJ1-1
d_gene: -
CDR3aa: CAWSGRNTEAFF
CDR3nt: TGTGCCTGGAGCGGGAGGAACACTGAAGCTTTCTTT

v_gene: TRBV6-2/TRBV6-3
abundance: few
j_gene: TRBJ2-1
d_gene: TRBD2
CDR3aa: CASSEGTSAYNEQFF
CDR3nt: TGTGCCAGCAGTGAAGGGACTAGTGCCTACAATGAGCAGTTCTTC

v_gene: TRBV28
abundance: many
j_gene: TRBJ2-5
d_gene: -
CDR3aa: CASSLPTPTQKETQYF
CDR3nt: TGTGCCAGCAGTTTACCGACTCCGACTCAGAAAGAGACCCAGTACTTC

v_gene: TRBV6-2/TRBV6-3
abundance: -
j_gene: TRBJ1-1
d_gene: TRBD1
CDR3aa: CASSVTGGNTEAFF
CDR3nt: TGTGCCAGCAGTGTTACAGGGGGGAACACTGAAGCTTTCTTT

v_gene: TRBV28
abundance: many
j_gene: TRBJ2-7
d_gene: -
CDR3aa: CASSSGHTYEQYF
CDR3nt: TGTGCCAGCAGTTCGGGACACACCTACGAGCAGTACTTC

v_gene: TRBV10-2
abundance: -
j_gene: TRBJ1-2
d_gene: TRBD1
CDR3aa: CASHSQGAYGYTF
CDR3nt: TGCGCCAGCCATTCCCAGGGGGCCTATGGCTACACCTTC

v_gene: TRBV20-1
abundance: few
j_gene: TRBJ2-3
d_gene: -
CDR3aa: CSARAAADSSTDTQYF
CDR3nt: TGCAGTGCTAGAGCGGCGGCGGATTCTAGCACAGATACGCAGTATTTT